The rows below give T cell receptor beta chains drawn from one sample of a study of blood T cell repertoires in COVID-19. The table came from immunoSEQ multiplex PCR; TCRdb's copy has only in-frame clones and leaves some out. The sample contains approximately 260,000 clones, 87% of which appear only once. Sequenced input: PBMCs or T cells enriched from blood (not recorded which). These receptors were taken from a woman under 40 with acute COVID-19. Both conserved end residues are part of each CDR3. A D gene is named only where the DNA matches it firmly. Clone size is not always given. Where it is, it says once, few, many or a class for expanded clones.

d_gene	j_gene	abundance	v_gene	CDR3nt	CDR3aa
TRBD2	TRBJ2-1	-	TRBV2	TGTGCCAGCCAAAGAGGGACTAGCGGGAGAGCCTATGAGCAGTTCTTC	CASQRGTSGRAYEQFF
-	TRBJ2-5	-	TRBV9	TGTGCCAGCAGCGTAGGCGGCAGTCAAGAGACCCAGTACTTC	CASSVGGSQETQYF
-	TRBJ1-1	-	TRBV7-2	TGTGCCAGCAGCCCGAGGTCCACTGAAGCTTTCTTT	CASSPRSTEAFF
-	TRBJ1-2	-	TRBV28	TGTGCCACCGAACGTAGCTATGGCTACACCTTC	CATERSYGYTF
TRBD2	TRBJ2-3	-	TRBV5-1	TGCGCCAGCAGCTACGGACTAGCGGGGGGCCAGGCTAGCACAGATACGCAGTATTTT	CASSYGLAGGQASTDTQYF
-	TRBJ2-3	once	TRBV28	TGTGCCAGCAGATCTAGCACAGATACGCAGTATTTT	CASRSSTDTQYF
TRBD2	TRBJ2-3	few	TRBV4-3	TGCGCCAGCAGCCAAGGAACTAGCGGGAGGAGGTCTACGCAGTATTTT	CASSQGTSGRRSTQYF
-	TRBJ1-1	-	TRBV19	TGTGCCAGTATCTACCGTGCTGAAGCTTTCTTT	CASIYRAEAFF
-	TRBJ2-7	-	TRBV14	TGTGCCAGCAGCCAGACAGGTTATATTTACGAGCAGTACTTC	CASSQTGYIYEQYF
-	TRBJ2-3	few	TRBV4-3	TGCGCCAGCAGCCAAGATGGGTCTAGCGTTAGGAAAGATACGCAGTATTTT	CASSQDGSSVRKDTQYF
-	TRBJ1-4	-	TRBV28	TGTGCCAGCGAAGGCGGTGTGGATGAAAAACTGTTTTTT	CASEGGVDEKLFF
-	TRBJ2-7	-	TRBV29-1	TGCAGCGTAGGAGAACCAGGGGTTTCCTACGAGCAGTACTTC	CSVGEPGVSYEQYF
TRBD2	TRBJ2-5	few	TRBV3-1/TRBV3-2	TGTGCCAGCAGCCAGGGGACTAGCGGGGCCAAAGAGACCCAGTACTTC	CASSQGTSGAKETQYF
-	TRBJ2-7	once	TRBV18	TGTGCCAGCTCACCGGGTCCACAGGTCTACGAGCAGTACTTC	CASSPGPQVYEQYF
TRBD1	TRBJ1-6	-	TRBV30	TGTGCCTGGTCACCGGGACAGGGGTTAAATTCACCCCTCCACTTT	CAWSPGQGLNSPLHF
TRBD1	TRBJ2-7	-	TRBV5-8	TGTGCCAGCAGGCTTGGGACAGGGCTACTTTCCTACGAGCAGTACTTC	CASRLGTGLLSYEQYF
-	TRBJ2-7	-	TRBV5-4	TGTGCCAGCAGCTCATCGGCGGGGACTCCCTACGAGCAGTACTTC	CASSSSAGTPYEQYF
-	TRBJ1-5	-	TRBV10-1	TGCGCCGTAGGGGCCAATCAGCCCCAGCATTTT	CAVGANQPQHF
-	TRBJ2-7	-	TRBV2	TGTGCCAGTGCAAGGGGCAGGGGCCTCTCCTACGAGCAGTACTTC	CASARGRGLSYEQYF
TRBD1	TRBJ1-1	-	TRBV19	TGTGCCAGTAGTGCAAAATACAGGGGAAGGGAGGCGGGCACTGAAGCTTTCTTT	CASSAKYRGREAGTEAFF
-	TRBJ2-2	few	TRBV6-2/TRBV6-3	TGTGCCAGCAGTTACCAGGGGTACACCGGGGAGCTGTTTTTT	CASSYQGYTGELFF
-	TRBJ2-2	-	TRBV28	TGTGCCAGCACCCTGAGACAGACCGGGGAGCTGTTTTTT	CASTLRQTGELFF
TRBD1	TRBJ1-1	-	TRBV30	TGTGCCTGGAGTGCGACAGGGAGAAACACTGAAGCTTTCTTT	CAWSATGRNTEAFF
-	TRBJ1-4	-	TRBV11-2	TGTGCCAGCAGCGGACGGACAGCGTCAACTAATGAAAAACTGTTTTTT	CASSGRTASTNEKLFF
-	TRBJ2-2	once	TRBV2	TGTGCCAGCAGAGGAGGGGCGGATAGGAACACCGGGGAGCTGTTTTTT	CASRGGADRNTGELFF
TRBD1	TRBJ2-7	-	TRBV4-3	TGCGCCAGCAGCCTGGACACCGGGACAGGCTCCTACGAGCAGTACTTC	CASSLDTGTGSYEQYF
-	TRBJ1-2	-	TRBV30	TGTGCCTGGTGGTGCGGCCAGCAGACCTTC	CAWWCGQQTF
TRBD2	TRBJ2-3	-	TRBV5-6	TGTGCCAGCAGCTTGGGGACTAGCGGAAGCACAGATACGCAGTATTTT	CASSLGTSGSTDTQYF
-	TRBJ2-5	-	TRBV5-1	TGCGCCAGCAGCTTGGCTGCAGTGCCAGAGACCCAGTACTTC	CASSLAAVPETQYF
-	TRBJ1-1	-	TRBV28	TGTGCCAGCAGTGGGGACCTTTGGGGGGCTGAAGCTTTCTTT	CASSGDLWGAEAFF
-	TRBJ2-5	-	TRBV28	TGTGCCAGCAGGGGGGCTAGCCGGGAGACCCAGTACTTC	CASRGASRETQYF
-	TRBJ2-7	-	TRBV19	TGTGCCAGCGGGACATTCTACGAGCAGTACTTC	CASGTFYEQYF
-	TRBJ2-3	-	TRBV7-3	TGTGCCAGCAGCTCTCAACCACGTACTAGGGGGAGAGACGATACGCAGTATTTT	CASSSQPRTRGRDDTQYF
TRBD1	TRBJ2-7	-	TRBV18	TGTGCCAGCTCACCTGGGCAGGGGGTTTTCAACGAGCAGTACTTC	CASSPGQGVFNEQYF
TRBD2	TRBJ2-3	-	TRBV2	TGTGCCAGCAGTCCTAGCGGGAGGGCAAGAGATACGCAGTATTTT	CASSPSGRARDTQYF
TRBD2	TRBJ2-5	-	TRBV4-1	TGCGCCAGCAGCCAAGATGACACTAGCGGGGGAGGTGACGAGACCCAGTACTTC	CASSQDDTSGGGDETQYF
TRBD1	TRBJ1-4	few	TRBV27	TGTGCCAGCAGTACCCAACAGGGGCCCAATGAAAAACTGTTTTTT	CASSTQQGPNEKLFF
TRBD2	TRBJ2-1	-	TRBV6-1	TGTGCCAGCAGTGAAGACGCGGGAGGATACAATGAGCAGTTCTTC	CASSEDAGGYNEQFF
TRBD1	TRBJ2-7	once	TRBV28	TGTGCCAGCAGTCTGAGGGGACAGGGTCGCGGGGCTCCTGTCTACGAGCAGTACTTC	CASSLRGQGRGAPVYEQYF
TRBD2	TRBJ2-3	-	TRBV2	TGTGCCAGCAAAAACGCGAGACTAGCGGGGGGGCTCGCAGATACGCAGTATTTT	CASKNARLAGGLADTQYF
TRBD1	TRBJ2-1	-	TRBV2	TGTGCCAGCAGACGAACCCCGGGACAGGGATTTTGGAATGAGCAGTTCTTC	CASRRTPGQGFWNEQFF
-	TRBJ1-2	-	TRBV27	TGTGCCAGCAGTGGGCGGGACGGAGCTAACTATGGCTACACCTTC	CASSGRDGANYGYTF
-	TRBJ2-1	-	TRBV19	TGTGCCAGTAGGGAGACTAGCTACAATGAGCAGTTCTTC	CASRETSYNEQFF
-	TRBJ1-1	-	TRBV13	TGTGCCAGCAGCTTTGACACCCGGTGGAACACTGAAGCTTTCTTT	CASSFDTRWNTEAFF